The 17 T cell receptor beta chains below all came from one sample that was sequenced in a study of blood T cell repertoires in COVID-19. Only in-frame clones appear in the TCRdb table, and some are missing; sequencing was by immunoSEQ multiplex PCR. In the table there are about 170,000 clones, about four fifths of which are singletons. The sample taken for sequencing was peripheral blood. The receptors derive from a woman at least 80 years old with acute or convalescent COVID-19.

The rearrangement links TRBV19 to TRBJ2-7; tentatively, D is TRBD1 (6 bases). The CDR3 covers 15 residues. The germline CDR1 and CDR2 sequences are LNHDA and SQIVND (reference sequence). Trimming pared 3 bases from V and 0 bases from J, leaving 12 bases between. CDR3 protein: CASSMIRDNSYEQYF. CDR3 nucleotides: TGTGCCAGTAGTATGATCCGGGACAACTCCTACGAGCAGTACTTC.

In its sample, this clone was seen a few times. The chain employs TRBV4-1 and TRBJ2-6; 11 nucleotides agree with TRBD2. The CDR3 is 19 residues long. Germline-derived CDR1 and CDR2 are MGHRA and YSYEKL. The J segment lost 2 bases and the V segment lost 4 bases, leaving 10 bases of the junction unmatched. DNA for the CDR3: TGCGCCAGCAGCCGGATGGGGCTAGCGGGAGGTACTGGGGCCAACGTCCTGACTTTC. Protein: CASSRMGLAGGTGANVLTF.

This sequence joins TRBV29-1 and TRBJ2-1; TRBD2 matches at 10 bases. Germline V gene lookup returns CDR1 SQVTM and CDR2 ANQGSEA. This CDR3 is built from 13 residues. Trimming at V came to 3 bases and at J to 6 bases, leaving 2 bases not matched to a gene. The CDR3 coding sequence is TGCAGCGTTGACAGGACTAGCGGCAATGAGCAGTTCTTC. Protein product: CSVDRTSGNEQFF.

This chain uses TRBV3-1 (or the pseudogene TRBV3-2) with TRBJ2-3, with D unresolved. V dropped 4 bases and J dropped 5 bases, with 7 bases sitting between them. Germline values: CDR1 LGHDT, CDR2 YNNKEL (reference sequence). The CDR3 sequence is 12 residues long. CDR3 nucleotide sequence: TGTGCCAGCAGCCCATTCGGAGATACGCAGTATTTT. Translating gives CASSPFGDTQYF.

This chain uses TRBV9 with TRBJ1-6; 8 bases map to TRBD1. The V segment lost 7 bases and the J segment 5 bases; nucleotides outside the gene matches: 5. This CDR3 region has 14 residues. From germline, CDR1 is SGDLS and CDR2 YYNGEE. The CDR3 DNA follows: TGTGCCAGCGCGGCAGGGGGCAATAATTCACCCCTCCACTTT. Translated: CASAAGGNNSPLHF.

The chain uses TRBV9 and TRBJ2-3; 10 bases fit TRBD2. V shed 0 bases and J 5 bases; nucleotides not matched to a gene: 6. Germline-derived CDR1 and CDR2 are SGDLS and YYNGEE. The CDR3 is made up of 16 amino acids. The CDR3, as DNA: TGTGCCAGCAGCGTAGCAAGCGGGAGGGCCGGAGATACGCAGTATTTT. Protein sequence: CASSVASGRAGDTQYF.

The chain links TRBV29-1 to TRBJ2-5, with TRBD2 matching over 7 bases. The CDR3 contains 12 residues. Trimming removed 3 bases from V and 3 bases from J; junction bases left unmatched: 1. Per the germline V gene, CDR1 is SQVTM and CDR2 is ANQGSEA. The CDR3 sequence: CSVEAGEETQYF. The CDR3 DNA follows: TGCAGCGTTGAGGCGGGGGAAGAGACCCAGTACTTC.

This clone was picked up one time. The CDR3 coding sequence is TGTGCCAGCAGTTTAATTTTCGGCGGCCACTCCTACAATGAGCAGTTCTTC. Its protein product is CASSLIFGGHSYNEQFF. The V gene is TRBV27, the J gene TRBJ2-1; D gene unclear. The V gene lost 2 bases and the J gene lost 0 bases, with 14 bases spanning the gap. In germline, CDR1 is MNHEY, CDR2 SMNVEV (reference sequence). The CDR3 runs 17 residues.

CDR3 in DNA: TGTGCCAGCAGCTTGGCGGTGACTAGAACGAGCACAGATACGCAGTATTTT. It yields the protein CASSLAVTRTSTDTQYF. The genes are TRBV5-4 and TRBJ2-3; the D gene is possibly TRBD2 (6 bases). Trimming removed 0 bases from V and 0 bases from J, with 14 bases in between. The CDR3 has 17 residues. Germline values: CDR1 SGHNT, CDR2 YYREEE (reference sequence).

The V and J genes are TRBV6-5 and TRBJ2-4, with D perhaps matching TRBD1 (6 bases). Germline V gene lookup returns CDR1 MNHEY and CDR2 SVGAGI. Trimming left V 6 bases short and J 0 bases short, with 12 bases between. CDR3 size: 15 residues. The CDR3 is CASSRGSRAKNIQYF. CDR3 DNA sequence: TGTGCCAGCAGCAGGGGTTCGAGAGCCAAAAACATTCAGTACTTC.

The chain links TRBV12-3 or TRBV12-4 to TRBJ2-4; TRBD2 might be the D (6 bases). V gave up 6 bases and J gave up 11 bases, with 14 bases separating them. The CDR3 is 12 residues long. The CDR3: CASSPTPGVQYF. CDR3 DNA: TGTGCCAGCAGCCCCACCCCGGGGGTTCAGTACTTC.

This chain links TRBV5-1 with TRBJ1-2; TRBD1 is a possible D gene (5 bases). Germline CDR1 SGHRS, CDR2 YFSETQ. Trimming took off 4 bases at V and 6 bases at J, with 13 bases between the two ends. This CDR3 spans 13 amino acids. The DNA for the CDR3 is TGCGCCAGCAGCCTGGAGGGGATCGATGGCTACACCTTC. It codes for CASSLEGIDGYTF.

The J gene is TRBJ1-2, the V gene TRBV15; D perhaps matches TRBD1 (5 bases). Germline loops: CDR1 LNHNV, CDR2 YYDKDF (reference sequence). V was shortened by 5 bases and J by 7 bases, with 17 bases between the two germline ends. The CDR3 length is 14 residues. CDR3 bases: TGTGCCACCAGCCCCGAGGGAGGGAGGGGTGGCTACACCTTC. Protein product: CATSPEGGRGGYTF.

The chain joins TRBV6-2 or TRBV6-3 to TRBJ2-1; 11 bases agree with TRBD2. This CDR3 comprises 18 residues. J was trimmed by 7 bases and V by 2 bases; bases with no gene match: 13. Germline lookup yields CDR1 MNHEY and CDR2 SVGEGT. The CDR3 reads CASSYPPGSGGARNEQFF. The DNA for the CDR3 is TGTGCCAGCAGTTACCCCCCCGGTAGCGGGGGGGCTAGGAATGAGCAGTTCTTC.

The V and J genes are TRBV19 and TRBJ2-2; D is perhaps TRBD2 (6 bases). The germline V and J ends were trimmed by 6 bases and 3 bases, with 14 bases remaining between them. The CDR3 sequence is 15 residues long. Germline-derived CDR1 and CDR2 are LNHDA and SQIVND (reference sequence). The CDR3 here is CASRRDGSDTGELFF. The DNA for the CDR3 is TGTGCCAGTAGGCGGGACGGTTCAGACACCGGGGAGCTGTTTTTT.

The chain employs TRBV19 and TRBJ2-7; 8 bases agree with TRBD2. CDR1 is LNHDA and CDR2 is SQIVND in the germline V gene (reference sequence). V gave up 4 bases and J gave up 2 bases; unmatched junction bases: 4. The CDR3 extends over 14 amino acids. DNA of the CDR3: TGTGCCAGTAGTAACCCGGGAGGGACCTACGAGCAGTACTTC. Its translation is CASSNPGGTYEQYF.

V and J are TRBV6-5 and TRBJ2-3; D call uncertain. V was pared by 5 bases and J by 1 base, with 7 bases between. The CDR3 is 13 residues long. The germline CDR1 and CDR2 sequences are MNHEY and SVGAGI. DNA for the CDR3: TGTGCCAGCAGTCGGCAGGGCACAGATACGCAGTATTTT. Its translation: CASSRQGTDTQYF.